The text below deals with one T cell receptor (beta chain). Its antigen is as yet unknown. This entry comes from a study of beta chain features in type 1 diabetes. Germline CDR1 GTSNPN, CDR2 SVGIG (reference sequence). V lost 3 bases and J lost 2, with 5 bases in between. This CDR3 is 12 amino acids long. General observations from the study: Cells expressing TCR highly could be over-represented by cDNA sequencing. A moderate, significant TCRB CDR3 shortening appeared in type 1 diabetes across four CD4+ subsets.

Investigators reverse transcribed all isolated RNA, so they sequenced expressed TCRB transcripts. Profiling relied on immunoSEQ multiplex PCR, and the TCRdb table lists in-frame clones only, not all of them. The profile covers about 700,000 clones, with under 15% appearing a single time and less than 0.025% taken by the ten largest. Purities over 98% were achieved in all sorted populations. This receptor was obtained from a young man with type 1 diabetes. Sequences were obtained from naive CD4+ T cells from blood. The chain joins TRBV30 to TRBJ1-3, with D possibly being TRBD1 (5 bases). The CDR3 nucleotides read TGTGCCTGGAGGGGGGCTGGAAACACCATATATTTT. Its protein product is CAWRGAGNTIYF.